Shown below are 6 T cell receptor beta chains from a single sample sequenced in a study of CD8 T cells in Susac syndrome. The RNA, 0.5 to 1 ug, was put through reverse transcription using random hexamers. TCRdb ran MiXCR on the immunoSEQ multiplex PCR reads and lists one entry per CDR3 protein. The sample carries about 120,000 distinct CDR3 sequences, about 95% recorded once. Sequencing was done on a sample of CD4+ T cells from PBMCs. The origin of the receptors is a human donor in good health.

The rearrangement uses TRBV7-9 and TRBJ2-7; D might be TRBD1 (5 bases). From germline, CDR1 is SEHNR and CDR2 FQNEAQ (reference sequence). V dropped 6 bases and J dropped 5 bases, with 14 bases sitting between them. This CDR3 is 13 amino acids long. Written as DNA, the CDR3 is TGTGCCAGCAGTCCGAAGGGGCCCGACGAGCAGTACTTC. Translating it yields CASSPKGPDEQYF.

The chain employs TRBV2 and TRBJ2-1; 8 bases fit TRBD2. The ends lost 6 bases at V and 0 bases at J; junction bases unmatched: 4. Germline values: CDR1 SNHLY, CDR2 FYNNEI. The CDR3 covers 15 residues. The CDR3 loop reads CASSPGTSSYNEQFF. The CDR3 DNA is TGTGCCAGCAGCCCCGGGACTAGCTCCTACAATGAGCAGTTCTTC. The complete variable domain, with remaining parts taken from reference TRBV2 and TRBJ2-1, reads EPEVTQTPSHQVTQMGQEVILRCVPISNHLYFYWYRQILGQKVEFLVSFYNNEISEKSEIFDDQFSVERPDGSNFTLKIRSTKLEDSAMYFCASSPGTSSYNEQFFGPGTRLTVL.

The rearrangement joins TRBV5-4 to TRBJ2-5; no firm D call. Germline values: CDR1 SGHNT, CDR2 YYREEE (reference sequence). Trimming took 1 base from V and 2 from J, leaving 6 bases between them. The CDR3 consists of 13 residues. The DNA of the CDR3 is TGTGCCAGCAGCTTGAAAGATCAAGAGACCCAGTACTTC. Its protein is CASSLKDQETQYF.

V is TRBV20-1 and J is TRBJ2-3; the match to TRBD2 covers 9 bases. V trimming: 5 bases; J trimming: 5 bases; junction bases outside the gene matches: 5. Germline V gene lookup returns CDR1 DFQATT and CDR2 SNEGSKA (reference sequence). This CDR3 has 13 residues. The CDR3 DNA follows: TGCAGTGCTTCGACTAGCGGACTAGATACGCAGTATTTT. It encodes CSASTSGLDTQYF.

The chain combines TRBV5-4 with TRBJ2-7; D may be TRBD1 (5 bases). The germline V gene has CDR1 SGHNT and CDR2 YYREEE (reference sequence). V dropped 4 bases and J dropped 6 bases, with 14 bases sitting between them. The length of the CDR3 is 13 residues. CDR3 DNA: TGTGCCAGCAGCCCCGGTGGGGCGAGCGAGCAGTACTTC. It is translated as CASSPGGASEQYF.

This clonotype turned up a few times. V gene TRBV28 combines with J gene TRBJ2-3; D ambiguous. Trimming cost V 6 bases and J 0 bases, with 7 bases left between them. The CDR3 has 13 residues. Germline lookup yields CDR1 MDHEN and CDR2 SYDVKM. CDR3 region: CASSPASTDTQYF. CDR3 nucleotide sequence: TGTGCCAGCAGCCCAGCGAGCACAGATACGCAGTATTTT.